This TCR beta chain stems from a study of response to subunit inactivated influenza vaccine. General observations from the study: Researchers suggested that each seasonal influenza vaccination recruits few new T cells.

The V end was cut by 1 base, the J end by 3 bases, with 3 bases between. The CDR3 is 12 amino acids. CDR1 and CDR2 from the germline V gene are MNHNS and SASEGT. This clonotype was observed a handful of times. Its antigen is undetermined. TCRdb processed the RT-PCR reads anew with MiXCR; each CDR3 protein has one entry. The repertoire holds about 800,000 distinct CDR3 sequences, 21% seen once, with roughly 10% in the top ten. This specimen consisted of PBMCs from blood, obtained roughly 5 days after vaccination. The origin of this receptor is a man aged 50 or older who received an inactivated influenza vaccine. V is TRBV6-1 and J is TRBJ1-1; no clear D. CDR3 amino acids: CASSEGHTEAFF. As DNA, the CDR3 is TGTGCCAGCAGTGAAGGGCACACTGAAGCTTTCTTT.